This T cell receptor beta chain was found in a study of control samples from healthy donors and cancer patients. Assay used: immunoSEQ multiplex PCR; TCRdb lists only in-frame clones, some missing. The data show approximately 52,000 clones, roughly 95% seen once. V was clipped by 0 bases and J by 6 bases, with 12 bases between them. Germline V lookup: CDR1 GTSNPN, CDR2 SVGIG (reference sequence). This CDR3 region has 13 residues. Sequences were obtained from blood. The origin of this receptor is a woman aged 18-29 years in good health. The chain carries TRBV30 and TRBJ2-7, with D tentatively TRBD1 or TRBD2 (5 bases each). For the CDR3, the DNA is TGTGCCTGGAGTGTCACCGGGGCACGCGAGCAGTACTTC. Protein product: CAWSVTGAREQYF.